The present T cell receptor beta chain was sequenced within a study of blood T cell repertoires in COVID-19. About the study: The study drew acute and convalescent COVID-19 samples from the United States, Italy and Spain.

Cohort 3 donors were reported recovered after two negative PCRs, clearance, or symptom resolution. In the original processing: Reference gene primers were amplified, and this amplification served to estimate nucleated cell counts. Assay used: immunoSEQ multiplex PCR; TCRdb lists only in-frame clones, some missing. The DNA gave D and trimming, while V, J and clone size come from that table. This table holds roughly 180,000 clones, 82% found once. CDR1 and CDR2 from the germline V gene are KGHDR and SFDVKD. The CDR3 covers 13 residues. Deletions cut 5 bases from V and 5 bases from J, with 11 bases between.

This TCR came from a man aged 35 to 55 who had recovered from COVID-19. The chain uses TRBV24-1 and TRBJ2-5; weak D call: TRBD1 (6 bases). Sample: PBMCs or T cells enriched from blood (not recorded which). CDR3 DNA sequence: TGTGCCACCAGTGTAGGGGGTGCGGAGACCCAGTACTTC. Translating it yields CATSVGGAETQYF.